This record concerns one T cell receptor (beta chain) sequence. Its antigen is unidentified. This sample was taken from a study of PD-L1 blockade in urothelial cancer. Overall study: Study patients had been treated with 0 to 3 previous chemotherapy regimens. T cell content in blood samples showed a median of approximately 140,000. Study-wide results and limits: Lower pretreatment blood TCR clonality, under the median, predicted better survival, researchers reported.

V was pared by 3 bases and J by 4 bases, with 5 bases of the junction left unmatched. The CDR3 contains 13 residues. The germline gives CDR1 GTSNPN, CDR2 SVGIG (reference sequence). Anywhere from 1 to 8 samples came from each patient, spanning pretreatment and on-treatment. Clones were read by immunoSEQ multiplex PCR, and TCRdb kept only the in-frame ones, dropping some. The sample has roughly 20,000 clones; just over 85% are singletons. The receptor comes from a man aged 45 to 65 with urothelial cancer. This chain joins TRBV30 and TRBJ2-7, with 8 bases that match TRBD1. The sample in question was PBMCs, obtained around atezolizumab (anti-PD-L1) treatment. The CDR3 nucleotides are TGTGCCTGGAGCCCCGACAGGGGTTACGAGCAGTACTTC. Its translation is CAWSPDRGYEQYF.